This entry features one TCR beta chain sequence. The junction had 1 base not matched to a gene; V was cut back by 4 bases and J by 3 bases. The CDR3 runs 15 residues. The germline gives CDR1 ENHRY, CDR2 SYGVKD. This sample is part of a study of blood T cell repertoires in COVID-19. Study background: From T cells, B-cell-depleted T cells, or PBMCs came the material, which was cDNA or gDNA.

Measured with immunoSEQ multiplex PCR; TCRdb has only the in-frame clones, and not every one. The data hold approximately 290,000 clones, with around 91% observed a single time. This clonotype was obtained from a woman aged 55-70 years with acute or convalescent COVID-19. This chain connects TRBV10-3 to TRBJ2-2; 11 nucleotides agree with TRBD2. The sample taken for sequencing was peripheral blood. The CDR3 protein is CAISALAGDTGELFF. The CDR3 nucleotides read TGTGCCATCAGTGCACTAGCGGGAGACACCGGGGAGCTGTTTTTT.